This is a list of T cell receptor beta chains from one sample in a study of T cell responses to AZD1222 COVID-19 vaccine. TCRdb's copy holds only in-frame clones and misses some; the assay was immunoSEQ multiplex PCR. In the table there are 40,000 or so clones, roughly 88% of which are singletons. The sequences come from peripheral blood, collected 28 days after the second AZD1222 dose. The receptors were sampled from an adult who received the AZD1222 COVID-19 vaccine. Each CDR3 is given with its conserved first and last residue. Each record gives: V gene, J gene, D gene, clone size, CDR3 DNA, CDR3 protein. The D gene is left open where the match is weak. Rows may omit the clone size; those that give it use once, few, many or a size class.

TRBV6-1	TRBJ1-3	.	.	TGTGCCAGCAGTGAAAGGGCTGCGAGCTCTGGAAACACCATATATTTT	CASSERAASSGNTIYF
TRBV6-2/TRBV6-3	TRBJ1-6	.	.	TGTGCCAGCAGTTACTCGACCGGGAGGAATTCACCCCTCCACTTT	CASSYSTGRNSPLHF
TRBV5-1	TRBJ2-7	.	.	TGCGCCAGCAGCTTGACGGACTACGAGCAGTACTTC	CASSLTDYEQYF
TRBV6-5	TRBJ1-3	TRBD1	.	TGTGCCAGCAGTAAAACAGGGGCCTCTGGAAACACCATATATTTT	CASSKTGASGNTIYF
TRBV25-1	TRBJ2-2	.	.	TGTGCCAGCAACTCGTGGGGGGGCATGCCCGGGGAGCTGTTTTTT	CASNSWGGMPGELFF
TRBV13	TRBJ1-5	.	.	TGTGCCAGCAGCTTAGGCAGGGGTTGGCCCCAGCATTTT	CASSLGRGWPQHF
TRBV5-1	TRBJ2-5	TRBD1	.	TGCGCCAGCAGCCGACAGGGTAGCCCCCAAGAGACCCAGTACTTC	CASSRQGSPQETQYF
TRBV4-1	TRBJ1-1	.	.	TGCGCCAGCAGCCTAGAGGGGTATGAAGCTTTCTTT	CASSLEGYEAFF
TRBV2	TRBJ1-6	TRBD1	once	TGTGCCAGCAGTCAACAGGGGATCGCAAATTCACCCCTCCACTTT	CASSQQGIANSPLHF
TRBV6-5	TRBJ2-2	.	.	TGTGCCAGCAGGACGACAGGCGCGAACACCGGGGAGCTGTTTTTT	CASRTTGANTGELFF
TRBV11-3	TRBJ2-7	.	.	TGTGCCAGCAGCCTCTCTCTATTCTCGAACGAGCAGTACTTC	CASSLSLFSNEQYF
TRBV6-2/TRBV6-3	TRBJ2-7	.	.	TGTGCCAGCAGTTCCCCCCAGCCCAGGTCCTACGAGCAGTACTTC	CASSSPQPRSYEQYF
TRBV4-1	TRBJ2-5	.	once	TGCGCCAGCAGCCGAGGAAGCCGGGAGACCCAGTACTTC	CASSRGSRETQYF
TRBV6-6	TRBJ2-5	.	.	TGTGCCAGCAGTCGGACCTCTAGTTTGGTGGAGACCCAGTACTTC	CASSRTSSLVETQYF
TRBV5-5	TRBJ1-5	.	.	TGTGCCAGCAGCTACGAGGGGGGGGCAAGCAATCAGCCCCAGCATTTT	CASSYEGGASNQPQHF
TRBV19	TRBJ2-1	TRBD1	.	TGTGCCAGTAGTAGCCCCGGGACAGGGTGGGGAAATGAGCAGTTCTTC	CASSSPGTGWGNEQFF
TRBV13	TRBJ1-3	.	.	TGTGCCAGCAGCTTAGACCCTCGGACCGGAAACACCATATATTTT	CASSLDPRTGNTIYF
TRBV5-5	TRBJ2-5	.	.	TGTGCCAGCAACGAGGGAGTGATGGAGACCCAGTACTTC	CASNEGVMETQYF
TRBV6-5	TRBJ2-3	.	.	TGTGCCAGCAGCCAGAATTTGGGTGCTACGCAGTATTTT	CASSQNLGATQYF
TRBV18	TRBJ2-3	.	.	TGTGCCAGCTCACCAGCCGATACGCAGTATTTT	CASSPADTQYF
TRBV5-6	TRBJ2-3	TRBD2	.	TGTGCCAGCAGCTCCGGACTAGCGGGGGATCGCGGCACAGATACGCAGTATTTT	CASSSGLAGDRGTDTQYF